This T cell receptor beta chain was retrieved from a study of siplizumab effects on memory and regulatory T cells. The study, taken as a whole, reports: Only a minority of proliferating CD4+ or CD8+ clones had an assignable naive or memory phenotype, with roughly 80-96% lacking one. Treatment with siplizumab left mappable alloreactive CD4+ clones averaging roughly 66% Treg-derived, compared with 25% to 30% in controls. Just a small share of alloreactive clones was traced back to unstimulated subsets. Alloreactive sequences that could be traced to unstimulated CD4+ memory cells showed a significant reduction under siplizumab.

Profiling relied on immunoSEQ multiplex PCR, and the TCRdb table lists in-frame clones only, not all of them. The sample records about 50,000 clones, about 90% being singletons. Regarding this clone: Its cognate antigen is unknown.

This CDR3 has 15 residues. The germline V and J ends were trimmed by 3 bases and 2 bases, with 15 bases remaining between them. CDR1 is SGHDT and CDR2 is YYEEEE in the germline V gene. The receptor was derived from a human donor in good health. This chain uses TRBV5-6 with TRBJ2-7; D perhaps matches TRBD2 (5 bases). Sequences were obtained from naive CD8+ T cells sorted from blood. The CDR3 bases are TGTGCCAGCAGCTACTCCTTAGCGACGACCTACGAGCAGTACTTC. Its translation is CASSYSLATTYEQYF.